A selection of T cell receptor beta chains follows, all from one sample in a study of T cell responses to AZD1222 COVID-19 vaccine. Produced via immunoSEQ multiplex PCR; TCRdb's table is partial and in-frame only. The table includes under 60,000 clones, over 75% detected once. The source material was peripheral blood, sampled 28 days after the second AZD1222 dose. The source of these receptors is an adult who received the AZD1222 COVID-19 vaccine. Both conserved end residues are part of each CDR3. D genes are given only for firm matches. Not every row has a clone size; where given, it reads once, few, many or a size class.

j_gene | d_gene | v_gene | abundance | CDR3nt | CDR3aa
TRBJ1-1 | NA | TRBV7-2 | NA | TGTGCCAGCAGCGAGATCCCGAACACTGAAGCTTTCTTT | CASSEIPNTEAFF
TRBJ2-7 | NA | TRBV16 | NA | TGTGCCAGCAGCCCCCTCGCGGTTGGTGGGGAGCAGTACTTC | CASSPLAVGGEQYF
TRBJ2-3 | NA | TRBV15 | NA | TGTGCCACCAGCAGGGACCTCACAGGCATCACAGATACGCAGTATTTT | CATSRDLTGITDTQYF
TRBJ2-7 | TRBD1 | TRBV13 | NA | TGTGCCAGCAGCTTCGCAACAGGGGGCTCCTACGAGCAGTACTTC | CASSFATGGSYEQYF
TRBJ2-5 | NA | TRBV12-3/TRBV12-4 | NA | TGTGCCAGCAGGAGAGACAGCCAAGAGACCCAGTACTTC | CASRRDSQETQYF
TRBJ2-2 | TRBD2 | TRBV27 | NA | TGTGCCAGCAGTTTTCTTCACCCCGGGACTAGCGGGACCGGGGAGCTGTTTTTT | CASSFLHPGTSGTGELFF
TRBJ2-1 | TRBD1 | TRBV27 | once | TGTGCCAGCAGGGACAGGGGAGGCTCCTACAATGAGCAGTTCTTC | CASRDRGGSYNEQFF
TRBJ1-2 | TRBD1 | TRBV19 | NA | TGTGCCAGTAACACGGACAGGAACTATGGCTACACCTTC | CASNTDRNYGYTF
TRBJ2-1 | NA | TRBV7-9 | once | TGTGCCAGCAGCTTAGCGGAACTAGGGCTGAGCTCCTACAATGAGCAGTTCTTC | CASSLAELGLSSYNEQFF
TRBJ1-5 | TRBD1 | TRBV6-5 | NA | TGTGCCAGCAGGGGGACAGTGAATCAGCCCCAGCATTTT | CASRGTVNQPQHF
TRBJ2-4 | NA | TRBV3-1/TRBV3-2 | once | TGTGCCAGCAGCCAAGAGATCGGGGCCAAAAACATTCAGTACTTC | CASSQEIGAKNIQYF
TRBJ2-5 | NA | TRBV6-2/TRBV6-3 | NA | TGTGCCAGCAGTGATCCCCCACGGACCCAAGAGACCCAGTACTTC | CASSDPPRTQETQYF
TRBJ1-3 | NA | TRBV6-4 | NA | TGTGCCAGCAGGTTTGGCAGCCTCAACTCTGGAAACACCATATATTTT | CASRFGSLNSGNTIYF
TRBJ1-5 | NA | TRBV15 | NA | TGTGCCACCAGCAGAATTACGGAGTGGTCCCCCCAGCATTTT | CATSRITEWSPQHF
TRBJ1-6 | NA | TRBV7-2 | NA | TGTGCCAGCAGCTCTACAGGGACCCGCGATAATTCACCCCTCCACTTT | CASSSTGTRDNSPLHF
TRBJ2-1 | TRBD1 | TRBV7-2 | NA | TGTGCCAGCACCGCCGGGACAGCGTACAATGAGCAGTTCTTC | CASTAGTAYNEQFF
TRBJ1-2 | NA | TRBV6-2/TRBV6-3 | NA | TGTGCCAGCAGTTACTCGGACAACTATGGCTACACCTTC | CASSYSDNYGYTF
TRBJ1-4 | TRBD1 | TRBV7-9 | NA | TGTGCCAGCAGCGAATACAGGGGGCTCGGGGAAAAACTGTTTTTT | CASSEYRGLGEKLFF
TRBJ2-7 | TRBD1 | TRBV15 | few | TGTGCCACCAGCTCTCGAGGGACAGGGGATAGAGAGCAGTACTTC | CATSSRGTGDREQYF
TRBJ2-2 | TRBD2 | TRBV10-3 | NA | TGTGCCACCCTAGCTGGCGGGAGAGGGGACGGGGAGCTGTTTTTT | CATLAGGRGDGELFF
TRBJ2-5 | NA | TRBV5-1 | NA | TGCGCCAGCAGCTTGGCGGGTGTGGGTGGTGTAGAGACCCAGTACTTC | CASSLAGVGGVETQYF
TRBJ2-7 | TRBD1 | TRBV5-6 | NA | TGTGCCAGCAGCTTGGGGACAGGGACCTACGAGCAGTACTTC | CASSLGTGTYEQYF
TRBJ1-2 | NA | TRBV24-1 | NA | TGTGCCACCGGGGACGGGGGGGGCTACACCTTC | CATGDGGGYTF
TRBJ2-1 | NA | TRBV19 | few | TGTGCCAGTTCCACGAAAAATGAGCAGTTCTTC | CASSTKNEQFF
TRBJ1-4 | NA | TRBV5-1 | NA | TGCGCCAGCAGCTCAGGGTACTATGAAAAACTGTTTTTT | CASSSGYYEKLFF
TRBJ2-2 | NA | TRBV11-3 | few | TGTGCCAGCAGCCCACCAGGACGTACCGGGGAGCTGTTTTTT | CASSPPGRTGELFF
TRBJ1-6 | TRBD1 | TRBV6-5 | NA | TGTGCCAGCAGTCTTACCAGGACAGGGGTTTCACCCCTCCACTTT | CASSLTRTGVSPLHF
TRBJ2-1 | TRBD2 | TRBV11-2 | NA | TGTGCCAGCAGCTTCCGGACTAGTCTAGGCTCCTACAATGAGCAGTTCTTC | CASSFRTSLGSYNEQFF
TRBJ2-1 | TRBD2 | TRBV7-9 | NA | TGTGCCAGCAGCGGTAGCGGGGGGGCACGGGGAAACAATGAGCAGTTCTTC | CASSGSGGARGNNEQFF
TRBJ1-1 | NA | TRBV7-9 | NA | TGTGCCAGCAGCGCCCGGGCCTCGGGACGGACTGAAGCTTTCTTT | CASSARASGRTEAFF
TRBJ1-4 | NA | TRBV12-3/TRBV12-4 | NA | TGTGCCAGCAGTTTACAGCGTAATGAAAAACTGTTTTTT | CASSLQRNEKLFF
TRBJ2-1 | NA | TRBV12-3/TRBV12-4 | NA | TGTGCCAGCAGTTTAACGGTCCCTGAGCAGTTCTTC | CASSLTVPEQFF
TRBJ1-2 | TRBD1 | TRBV6-2/TRBV6-3 | NA | TGTGCCAGCAGTTGGAGGGACAGGGTAGGCTATGGCTACACCTTC | CASSWRDRVGYGYTF
TRBJ2-2 | TRBD1 | TRBV7-6 | NA | TGTGCCAGCAGCTTAGCACCGGGACAGGGGACCGGGGAGCTGTTTTTT | CASSLAPGQGTGELFF
TRBJ2-7 | NA | TRBV3-1/TRBV3-2 | NA | TGTGCCAGCAGCCAACGTCGCTCCTACGAGCAGTACTTC | CASSQRRSYEQYF
TRBJ2-7 | TRBD2 | TRBV5-1 | NA | TGCGCCAGCAGCGGACTAGCGGCCTCCTACGAGCAGTACTTC | CASSGLAASYEQYF
TRBJ2-7 | NA | TRBV19 | NA | TGTGCCAGTAGTGTCTCCCGGGGTAGTGGCGAGCAGTACTTC | CASSVSRGSGEQYF
TRBJ1-6 | TRBD1 | TRBV7-2 | NA | TGTGCCAGCAGCTTCCGGGACAGGGGTTCACCCCTCCACTTT | CASSFRDRGSPLHF
TRBJ2-7 | NA | TRBV10-1 | few | TGCGCCAGCAGTGCCGGTCAGGGAAACTACGAGCAGTACTTC | CASSAGQGNYEQYF
TRBJ2-3 | NA | TRBV5-6 | NA | TGTGCCAGCAGCTTTCGGAGGGTGGGCCATACGCAGTATTTT | CASSFRRVGHTQYF
TRBJ2-1 | TRBD2 | TRBV6-5 | NA | TGTGCCAGCAGTTTCCATAGCGGGGGGACCTACAATGAGCAGTTCTTC | CASSFHSGGTYNEQFF
TRBJ1-1 | NA | TRBV29-1 | NA | TGCAGCGTTGAACTGGGGACTGAAGCTTTCTTT | CSVELGTEAFF
TRBJ1-2 | NA | TRBV12-3/TRBV12-4 | NA | TGTGCCAGCAGTCAAGCAGGGGATGGCTACACCTTC | CASSQAGDGYTF
TRBJ2-1 | TRBD2 | TRBV5-4 | NA | TGTGCCAGCAGCCCGATGACTAGCGGGAACGATGAGCAGTTCTTC | CASSPMTSGNDEQFF
TRBJ1-1 | NA | TRBV6-6 | NA | TGTGCCAGCAGCCCAAGGACGGAGCCCACTGAAGCTTTCTTT | CASSPRTEPTEAFF
TRBJ2-2 | NA | TRBV7-3 | NA | TGTGCCAGCAGCGATATGCGGACCGGGGAGCTGTTTTTT | CASSDMRTGELFF